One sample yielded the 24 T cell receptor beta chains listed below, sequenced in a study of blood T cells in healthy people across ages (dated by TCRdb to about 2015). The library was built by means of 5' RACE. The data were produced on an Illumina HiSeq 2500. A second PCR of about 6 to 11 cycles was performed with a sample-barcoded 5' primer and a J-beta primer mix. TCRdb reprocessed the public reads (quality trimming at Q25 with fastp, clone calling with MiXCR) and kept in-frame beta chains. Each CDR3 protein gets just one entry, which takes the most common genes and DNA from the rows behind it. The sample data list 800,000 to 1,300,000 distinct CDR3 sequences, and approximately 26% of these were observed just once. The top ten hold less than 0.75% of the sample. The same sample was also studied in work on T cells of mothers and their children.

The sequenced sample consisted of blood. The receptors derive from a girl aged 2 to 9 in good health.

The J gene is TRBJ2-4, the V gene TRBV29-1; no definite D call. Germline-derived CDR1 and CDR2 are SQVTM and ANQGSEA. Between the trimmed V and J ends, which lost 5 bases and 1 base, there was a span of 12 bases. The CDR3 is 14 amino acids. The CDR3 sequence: CSVWATDAKNIQYF. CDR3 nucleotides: TGCAGCGTTTGGGCTACCGATGCCAAAAACATTCAGTACTTC.

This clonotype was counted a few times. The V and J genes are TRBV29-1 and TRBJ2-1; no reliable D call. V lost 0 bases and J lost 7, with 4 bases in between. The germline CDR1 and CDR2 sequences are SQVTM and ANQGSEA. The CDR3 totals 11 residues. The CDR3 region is CSVEDINEQFF. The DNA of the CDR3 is TGCAGCGTTGAAGATATTAATGAGCAGTTCTTC.

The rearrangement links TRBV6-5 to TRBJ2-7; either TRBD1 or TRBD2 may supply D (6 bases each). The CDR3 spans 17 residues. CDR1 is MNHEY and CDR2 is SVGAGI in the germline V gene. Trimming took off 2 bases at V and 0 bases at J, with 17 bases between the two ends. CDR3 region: CASSYTLSGALSYEQYF. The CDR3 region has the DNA TGTGCCAGCAGTTACACCTTATCGGGGGCCCTCTCCTACGAGCAGTACTTC.

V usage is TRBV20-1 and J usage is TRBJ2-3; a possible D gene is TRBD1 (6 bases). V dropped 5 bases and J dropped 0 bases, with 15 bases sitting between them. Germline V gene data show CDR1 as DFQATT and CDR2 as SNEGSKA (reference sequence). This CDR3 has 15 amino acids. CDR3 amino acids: CSAPDRLLSTDTQYF. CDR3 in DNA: TGCAGTGCTCCAGACAGGCTTCTAAGCACAGATACGCAGTATTTT.

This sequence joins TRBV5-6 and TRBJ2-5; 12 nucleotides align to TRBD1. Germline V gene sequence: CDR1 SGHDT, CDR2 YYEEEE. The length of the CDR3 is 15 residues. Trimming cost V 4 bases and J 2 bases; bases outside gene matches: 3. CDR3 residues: CASSGDRGRQETQYF. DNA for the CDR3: TGTGCCAGCAGCGGGGACAGGGGGCGACAAGAGACCCAGTACTTC.

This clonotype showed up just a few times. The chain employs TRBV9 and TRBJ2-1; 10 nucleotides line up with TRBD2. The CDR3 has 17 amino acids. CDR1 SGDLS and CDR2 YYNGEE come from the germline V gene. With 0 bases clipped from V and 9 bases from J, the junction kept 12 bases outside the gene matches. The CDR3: CASSVDSGGTVGGEQFF. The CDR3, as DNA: TGTGCCAGCAGCGTAGATAGCGGGGGGACCGTCGGCGGTGAGCAGTTCTTC.

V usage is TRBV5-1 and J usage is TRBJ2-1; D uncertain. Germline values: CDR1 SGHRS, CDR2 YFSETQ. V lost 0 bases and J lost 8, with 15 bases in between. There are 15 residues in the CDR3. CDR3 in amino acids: CASSLVVDTDDEQFF. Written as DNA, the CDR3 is TGCGCCAGCAGCTTGGTTGTAGACACTGACGATGAGCAGTTCTTC.

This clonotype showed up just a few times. The DNA for the CDR3 is TGTGCCAGCAGCCCACCGGGACACACTAATGAAAAACTGTTTTTT. This sequence encodes CASSPPGHTNEKLFF. The chain joins TRBV7-2 to TRBJ1-4; TRBD1 might be the D (6 bases). The V gene's germline CDR1 is SGHTA and CDR2 FQGNSA. This CDR3 is built from 15 residues. Trimming pared 5 bases from V and 2 bases from J, leaving 12 bases between.

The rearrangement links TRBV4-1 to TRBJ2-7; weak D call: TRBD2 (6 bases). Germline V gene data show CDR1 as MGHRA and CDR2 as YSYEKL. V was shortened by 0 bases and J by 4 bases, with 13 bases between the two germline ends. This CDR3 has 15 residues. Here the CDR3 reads CASSQDRREIYEQYF. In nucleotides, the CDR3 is TGCGCCAGCAGCCAAGATCGGCGGGAAATATACGAGCAGTACTTC.

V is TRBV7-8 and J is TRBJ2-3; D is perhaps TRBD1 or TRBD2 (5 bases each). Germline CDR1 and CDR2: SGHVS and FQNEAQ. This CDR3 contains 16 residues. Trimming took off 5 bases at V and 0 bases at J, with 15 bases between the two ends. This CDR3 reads CASSPGTYTSTDTQYF. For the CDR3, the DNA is TGTGCCAGCAGCCCGGGGACCTATACTAGCACAGATACGCAGTATTTT.

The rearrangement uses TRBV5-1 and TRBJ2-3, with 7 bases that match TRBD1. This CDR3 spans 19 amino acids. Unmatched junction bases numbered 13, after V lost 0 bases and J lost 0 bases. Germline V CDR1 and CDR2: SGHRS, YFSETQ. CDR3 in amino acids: CASSLGSGQPLFSTDTQYF. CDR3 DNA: TGCGCCAGCAGCTTGGGGTCGGGACAGCCTCTTTTTAGCACAGATACGCAGTATTTT.

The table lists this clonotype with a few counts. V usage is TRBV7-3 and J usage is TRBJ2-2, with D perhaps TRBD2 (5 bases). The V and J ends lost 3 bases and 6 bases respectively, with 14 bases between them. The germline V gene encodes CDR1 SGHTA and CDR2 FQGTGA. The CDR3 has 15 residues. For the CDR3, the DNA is TGTGCCAGCAGCTTTGGCATGGGGAGCGCCGGGGAGCTGTTTTTT. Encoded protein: CASSFGMGSAGELFF.

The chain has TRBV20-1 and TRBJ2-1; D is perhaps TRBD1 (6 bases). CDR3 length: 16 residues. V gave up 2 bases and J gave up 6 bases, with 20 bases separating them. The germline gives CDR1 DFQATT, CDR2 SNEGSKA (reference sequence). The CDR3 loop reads CSARTSGTLITNEQFF. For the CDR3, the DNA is TGCAGTGCTAGAACCTCCGGGACACTCATCACCAATGAGCAGTTCTTC.

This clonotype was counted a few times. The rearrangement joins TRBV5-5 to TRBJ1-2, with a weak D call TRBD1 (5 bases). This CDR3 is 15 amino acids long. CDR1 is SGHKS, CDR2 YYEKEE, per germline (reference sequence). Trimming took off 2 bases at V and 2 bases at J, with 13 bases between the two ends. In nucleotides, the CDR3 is TGTGCCAGCAGCTTCATATCCGGGGCGAACTATGGCTACACCTTC. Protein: CASSFISGANYGYTF.

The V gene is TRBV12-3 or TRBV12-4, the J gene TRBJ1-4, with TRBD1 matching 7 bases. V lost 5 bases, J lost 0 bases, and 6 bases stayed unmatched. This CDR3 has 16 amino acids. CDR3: CASSAGTAATNEKLFF. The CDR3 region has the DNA TGTGCCAGCAGTGCTGGGACAGCTGCAACTAATGAAAAACTGTTTTTT.

CDR3 region: CASSTRRTGGASSYGYTF. In DNA form, the CDR3 reads TGTGCCAGCAGTACCCGGAGGACAGGGGGCGCATCTAGCTATGGCTACACCTTC. This rearrangement joins TRBV12-3 or TRBV12-4 to TRBJ1-2; TRBD1 aligns across 11 bases. V shed 5 bases, J shed 4 bases, and the junction held 15 bases outside the gene matches. The length of the CDR3 is 18 residues.

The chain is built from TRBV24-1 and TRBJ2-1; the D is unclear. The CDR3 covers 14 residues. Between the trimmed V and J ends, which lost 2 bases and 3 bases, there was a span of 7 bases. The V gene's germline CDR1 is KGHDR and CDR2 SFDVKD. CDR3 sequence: CATSDSSSYNEQFF. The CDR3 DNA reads TGTGCCACCAGTGATTCCTCTAGCTACAATGAGCAGTTCTTC.

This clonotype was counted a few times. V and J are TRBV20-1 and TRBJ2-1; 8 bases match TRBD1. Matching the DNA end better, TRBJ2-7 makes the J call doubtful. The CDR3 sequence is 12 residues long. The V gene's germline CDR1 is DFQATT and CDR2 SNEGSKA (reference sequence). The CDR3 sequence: CSATGQGYEQYF. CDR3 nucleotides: TGCAGTGCCACCGGACAGGGCTACGAGCAGTACTTC.

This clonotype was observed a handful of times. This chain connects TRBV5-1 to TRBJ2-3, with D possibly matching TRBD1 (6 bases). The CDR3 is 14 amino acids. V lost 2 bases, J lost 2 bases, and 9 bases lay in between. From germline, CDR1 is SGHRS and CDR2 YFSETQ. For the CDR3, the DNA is TGCGCCAGCAGCTTCCGGGACAACACAGATACGCAGTATTTT. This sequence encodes CASSFRDNTDTQYF.

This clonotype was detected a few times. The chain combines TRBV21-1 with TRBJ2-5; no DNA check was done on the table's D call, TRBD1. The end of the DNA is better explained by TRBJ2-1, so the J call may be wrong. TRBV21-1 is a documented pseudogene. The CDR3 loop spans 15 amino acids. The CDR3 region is CASSIVPDPSGEQFF. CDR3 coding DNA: TGTGCCAGCAGCATTGTCCCTGACCCATCTGGTGAGCAGTTCTTC.

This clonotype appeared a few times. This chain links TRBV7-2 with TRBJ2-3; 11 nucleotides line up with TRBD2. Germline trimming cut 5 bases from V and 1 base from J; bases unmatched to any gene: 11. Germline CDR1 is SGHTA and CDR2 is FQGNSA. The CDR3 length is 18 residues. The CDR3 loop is CASSLRLAGSHRTDTQYF. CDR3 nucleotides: TGTGCCAGCAGCCTGCGACTAGCGGGGTCCCATCGCACAGATACGCAGTATTTT.

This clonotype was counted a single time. CDR3 sequence reads: CASSFRDYQPQHF. The DNA of the CDR3 is TGTGCCAGCAGCTTTAGGGACTACCAGCCCCAGCATTTT. The rearrangement uses TRBV7-2 and TRBJ1-5, with D possibly matching TRBD1 (5 bases). This CDR3 has 13 amino acids. Germline CDR1 reads SGHTA; CDR2 reads FQGNSA. V was pared by 3 bases and J by 7 bases, with 10 bases between.

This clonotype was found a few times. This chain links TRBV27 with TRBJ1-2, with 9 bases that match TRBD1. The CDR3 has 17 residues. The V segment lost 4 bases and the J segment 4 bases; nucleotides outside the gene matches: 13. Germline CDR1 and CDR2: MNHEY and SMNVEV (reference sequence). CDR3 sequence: CASSYRPLTGGRYGYTF. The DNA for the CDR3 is TGTGCCAGCAGTTACCGACCCTTGACAGGGGGTCGCTATGGCTACACCTTC.

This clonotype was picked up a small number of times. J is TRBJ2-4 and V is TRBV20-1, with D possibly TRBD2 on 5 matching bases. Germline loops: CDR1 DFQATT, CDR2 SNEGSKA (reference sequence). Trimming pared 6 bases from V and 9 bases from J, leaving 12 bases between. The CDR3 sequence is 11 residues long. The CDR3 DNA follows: TGCAGTGCATCATCCCGGGGCATTCAGTACTTC. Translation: CSASSRGIQYF.